A selection of T cell receptor beta chains follows, all from one sample in a study of blood T cell repertoires in COVID-19. Sequencing used immunoSEQ multiplex PCR; TCRdb keeps in-frame clones, though not all of them. This sample has about 310,000 clones, with about nine tenths found just once. Material for sequencing was peripheral blood. Receptors were obtained from a man aged 50 to 59 with active or convalescent COVID-19. Both conserved end residues are part of each CDR3. Fields, in order: D gene, clone size, J gene, V gene, CDR3 protein, CDR3 DNA. A D gene is named only where the DNA matches it firmly. A row's size may be missing; if present it is once, few, many or a size class.

NA	NA	TRBJ2-3	TRBV7-2	CASSSGLSSLTDTQYF	TGTGCCAGCAGCTCAGGACTCTCTTCTCTCACAGATACGCAGTATTTT
NA	NA	TRBJ2-2	TRBV9	CASSGGPAPGELFF	TGTGCCAGCAGCGGCGGCCCGGCCCCCGGGGAGCTGTTTTTT
TRBD1	NA	TRBJ2-7	TRBV5-5	CASSLSPVLGQGAYEQYF	TGTGCCAGCAGCTTGTCCCCAGTATTGGGACAGGGGGCCTACGAGCAGTACTTC
TRBD2	NA	TRBJ2-7	TRBV6-1	CASSEGEGFTYEQYF	TGTGCCAGCAGTGAAGGGGAGGGATTCACCTACGAGCAGTACTTC
NA	NA	TRBJ1-2	TRBV18	CASSPRTASNYGYTF	TGTGCCAGCTCACCTAGGACAGCGAGTAACTATGGCTACACCTTC
NA	NA	TRBJ1-3	TRBV18	CASSPQQDSGNTIYF	TGTGCCAGCTCACCACAGCAGGACTCTGGAAACACCATATATTTT
NA	NA	TRBJ1-6	TRBV7-2	CASSLQAGPYNSPLHF	TGTGCCAGCAGCCTCCAAGCGGGGCCCTATAATTCACCCCTCCACTTT
TRBD2	NA	TRBJ2-5	TRBV7-2	CASSLEGSGGSETQYF	TGTGCCAGCAGCTTAGAGGGCAGCGGGGGGAGTGAGACCCAGTACTTC
NA	NA	TRBJ1-4	TRBV5-4	CASSLGGPTNEKLFF	TGTGCCAGCAGCTTGGGGGGCCCAACTAATGAAAAACTGTTTTTT
TRBD1	NA	TRBJ1-4	TRBV6-1	CASSELGQGQEKLFF	TGTGCCAGCAGTGAGTTAGGACAGGGGCAAGAAAAACTGTTTTTT
NA	NA	TRBJ2-2	TRBV28	CASSLAGITGELFF	TGTGCCAGCAGTTTAGCGGGTATCACCGGGGAGCTGTTTTTT
NA	NA	TRBJ2-3	TRBV14	CASSRGLATDTQYF	TGTGCCAGCAGCCGAGGACTGGCGACAGATACGCAGTATTTT
NA	NA	TRBJ2-7	TRBV6-1	CASSENTGEQYF	TGTGCCAGCAGTGAAAATACGGGCGAGCAGTACTTC
NA	NA	TRBJ1-1	TRBV30	CAWSRGVGTEAFF	TGTGCCTGGAGCCGGGGTGTGGGCACTGAAGCTTTCTTT
TRBD1	few	TRBJ2-7	TRBV5-4	CASSLGGTGRGEQYF	TGTGCCAGCAGCTTGGGGGGGACAGGGAGAGGCGAGCAGTACTTC
TRBD2	NA	TRBJ2-1	TRBV3-1/TRBV3-2	CASSQPPGEGQFF	TGTGCCAGCAGCCAGCCCCCGGGGGAGGGGCAGTTCTTC
TRBD2	NA	TRBJ2-1	TRBV5-1	CASSLAGGPGNEQFF	TGCGCCAGCAGCTTAGCGGGAGGGCCCGGCAATGAGCAGTTCTTC
TRBD2	NA	TRBJ2-2	TRBV9	CASSVVGGATGELFF	TGTGCCAGCAGCGTAGTCGGGGGGGCCACCGGGGAGCTGTTTTTT
NA	NA	TRBJ1-1	TRBV19	CASSIDSSREAFF	TGTGCCAGTAGTATAGATTCGTCCAGGGAAGCTTTCTTT
NA	few	TRBJ1-1	TRBV20-1	CSALRDTEAFF	TGCAGTGCTCTCAGGGATACTGAAGCTTTCTTT
TRBD2	NA	TRBJ2-1	TRBV5-4	CASSPGLAGIVNEQFF	TGTGCCAGCAGCCCGGGACTAGCGGGAATTGTGAATGAGCAGTTCTTC
NA	NA	TRBJ2-5	TRBV10-2	CASSVDGGFQETQYF	TGCGCCAGCAGTGTGGACGGAGGGTTCCAAGAGACCCAGTACTTC
NA	NA	TRBJ1-5	TRBV6-4	CASSDSLLKLINQPQHF	TGTGCCAGCAGTGACTCCCTTTTGAAACTGATCAATCAGCCCCAGCATTTT
NA	NA	TRBJ1-6	TRBV28	CASITGSSYNSPLHF	TGTGCCAGCATCACAGGGAGCTCCTATAATTCACCCCTCCACTTT
TRBD2	once	TRBJ2-5	TRBV7-2	CASSLMVGGIQETQYF	TGTGCCAGCAGCTTAATGGTCGGGGGGATCCAAGAGACCCAGTACTTC
TRBD1	NA	TRBJ2-1	TRBV18	CASSPDRSSYNEQFF	TGTGCCAGCTCACCGGACAGGAGCTCCTACAATGAGCAGTTCTTC
NA	NA	TRBJ1-1	TRBV15	CATYRDKNTEAFF	TGTGCCACCTACCGGGACAAGAACACTGAAGCTTTCTTT
TRBD1	NA	TRBJ1-1	TRBV6-5	CASIDWTGGKLSAFF	TGTGCCAGCATCGACTGGACAGGGGGAAAACTTTCAGCTTTCTTT
TRBD1	NA	TRBJ1-6	TRBV5-1	CASSSEPGQLFSPLHF	TGCGCCAGCAGCTCCGAACCGGGACAGCTCTTTTCACCCCTCCACTTT
TRBD1	NA	TRBJ2-7	TRBV27	CASRSGQGVGEQYF	TGTGCCAGCAGGTCCGGACAGGGAGTTGGCGAGCAGTACTTC
NA	NA	TRBJ2-7	TRBV5-1	CASSLGGLAYEQYF	TGCGCCAGCAGCTTGGGTGGCCTCGCCTACGAGCAGTACTTC
TRBD1	NA	TRBJ1-2	TRBV28	CASSVGQFDGYTF	TGTGCCAGCAGTGTGGGACAGTTCGATGGCTACACCTTC
TRBD2	NA	TRBJ2-7	TRBV28	CASGGRLAGDYEQYF	TGTGCCAGCGGGGGGAGGCTAGCGGGGGACTACGAGCAGTACTTC
TRBD1	NA	TRBJ1-6	TRBV9	CASSVGDRGYSPLHF	TGTGCCAGCAGCGTAGGAGACAGGGGATACTCACCCCTCCACTTT
TRBD2	NA	TRBJ2-7	TRBV9	CASRNSPGGTYEQYF	TGTGCCAGCAGAAACTCCCCGGGGGGAACCTACGAGCAGTACTTC
NA	NA	TRBJ2-3	TRBV11-2	CASSWDWATDTQYF	TGTGCCAGCAGCTGGGACTGGGCCACAGATACGCAGTATTTT
NA	NA	TRBJ2-2	TRBV27	CASSSRDSSTGELFF	TGTGCCAGCAGTTCTCGTGACAGCTCCACCGGGGAGCTGTTTTTT
TRBD2	NA	TRBJ2-1	TRBV11-2	CASSQTSGVFNEQFF	TGTGCCAGCAGCCAGACTAGCGGGGTTTTTAATGAGCAGTTCTTC
NA	NA	TRBJ2-1	TRBV3-1/TRBV3-2	CASSQDGNEQFF	TGTGCCAGCAGCCAAGACGGTAATGAGCAGTTCTTC
TRBD1	NA	TRBJ1-6	TRBV2	CASSDTPRWDSSNSPLHF	TGTGCCAGCAGTGATACCCCCCGGTGGGACAGCTCTAATTCACCCCTCCACTTT
TRBD2	once	TRBJ2-7	TRBV4-1	CASSQTSGRSYEQYF	TGCGCCAGCAGCCAAACTAGCGGGAGGTCCTACGAGCAGTACTTC
NA	NA	TRBJ2-1	TRBV19	CASRWLAGYNEQFF	TGTGCCAGTAGGTGGCTAGCTGGATACAATGAGCAGTTCTTC
TRBD1	NA	TRBJ2-7	TRBV4-1	CASSQVRRGTGVTYEQYF	TGCGCCAGCAGCCAAGTACGACGCGGGACAGGGGTCACCTACGAGCAGTACTTC
NA	NA	TRBJ1-1	TRBV29-1	CSVEEDYRAGAEAFF	TGCAGCGTTGAAGAAGATTACAGGGCGGGCGCTGAAGCTTTCTTT
TRBD2	NA	TRBJ2-3	TRBV3-1/TRBV3-2	CASRTSGRTDTQYF	TGTGCCAGCAGGACTAGCGGGAGAACAGATACGCAGTATTTT